Included here is one T cell receptor beta chain sequence, with context. Its antigen is currently not known. The junction shows a germline mismatch at one end, possibly a read error. This sample was included in a study of blood T cell repertoires in COVID-19 (dated by TCRdb to about 2020). About the study as a whole: Collaborator samples came from the United States, Italy and Spain and covered acute and convalescent phases of COVID-19. The material from the prospective study consisted of cDNA or gDNA derived from T cells, B-cell-depleted T cells, or PBMCs. The dataset comprised deeply sampled blood TCRbeta repertoires from subjects exposed to, actively infected with, or recovered from COVID-19. The repertoires were made available in a free public database intended to serve as a resource for research on the immune response to SARS-CoV-2. The samples were drawn from two sources: the first 160 participants of the ongoing ImmuneRACE study, and about 1,300 subjects contributed by 6 global collaborators. The sample metadata nearly always contained a de-identified subject ID, COVID-19 status, age in years and sex. Where available, HLA class I and class II types were obtained from metadata supplied by the sample provider rather than from assay-based typing. Beyond this particular receptor, the publication reports: The amount of clinical and demographic metadata varied by source and participant and was provided uncurated.

TCRbeta CDR3 regions were amplified from genomic DNA by means of the immunoSEQ Assay, a bias-controlled multiplex PCR. Regarding the original processing steps: The number of nucleated cells in each sample was estimated from the amplification of reference gene primers within the assay. To quantify the absolute abundance of each unique TCRbeta CDR3 rearrangement, sequence reads were collapsed and filtered. For each sample, productive Simpson clonality was calculated as the square root of Simpson's diversity index over productive rearrangements. In its TCRdb copy, this immuneACCESS table keeps in-frame sequences only and misses some clones. Where compared with another copy, unresolved V genes explain less than half of these, and the others have no known cause. Clonal size and the V and J genes are those of that table, whereas D and trimming came from the DNA. This sample is represented by about 34,000 clones; roughly 75% of them were singletons. Roughly 14% of the sample is taken by the ten largest.

The collaborating institutions used their own protocols to collect whole blood in K2EDTA tubes. For TCRbeta analysis, collaborators shipped samples in one of three forms: frozen whole blood, isolated PBMCs, or DNA extracted from either of those sample types. This TCR derives from a man older than 75 with active or convalescent COVID-19. The sample was peripheral blood.

CDR3 region: CALGGGRWNPGELFF. The nucleotide sequence is given as TGTGCCTTGGGCGGGGGGCGCTGGAACCCCGGGGAGCTGTTTTTT. The rearranged chain carries TRBV28 and TRBJ2-2; TRBD2 matches 8 bases in the middle. The CDR3 measures 15 amino acids from cysteine to phenylalanine. Only the CDR3 region is kept as DNA, spanning 45 bases read in frame from base 1. CDR1 and CDR2 are drawn from the germline V gene: MDHEN, SYDVKM. When the CDR3 is completed using the reference TRBV28 and TRBJ2-2 genes on either side, the full variable domain is DVKVTQSSRYLVKRTGEKVFLECVQDMDHENMFWYRQDPGLGLRLIYFSYDVKMKEKGDIPEGYSVSREKKERFSLILESASTNQTSMYLCALGGGRWNPGELFFGEGSRLTVL.